This TCR beta chain originates from a study of cytomegalovirus exposure and HLA in healthy donors. About the research overall: Around 78 million unique TCRs, all from HLA-typed donors, were included in an early release of the data.

The CDR3 is 13 residues long. Germline CDR1 reads SGHVS; CDR2 reads FQNEAQ. V lost 6 bases, J lost 7 bases, and 13 bases lay in between. To note about this clone: What it recognizes is unknown.

The study, taken as a whole, reports: In vitro testing confirmed a few CMV-associated chains as specific for CMV antigens. Links to common viral pathogens appeared, in a later analysis, for several of the most significant clusters. Per a prior analysis, the majority of TCR beta V segments were productive roughly 87% or roughly 30% of the time.

Both 60 Vbeta primers and 13 Jbeta primers went into the PCR. TCRdb's copy holds only in-frame clones and misses some; the assay was immunoSEQ multiplex PCR. The sample has approximately 110,000 clones, 65% to 75% seen once; the top ten hold about 4%. The gene calls are TRBV7-8 and TRBJ1-3; no clear D. Sequences were obtained from PBMCs. The source is a woman between 50 and 59 years old in good health and CMV-seropositive. The CDR3, as DNA: TGTGCCAGCAGGCGGGGTGGAGGGAACACCATATATTTT. This translates into CASRRGGGNTIYF.